This T cell receptor (beta chain) was observed in a study of naive and memory T cell subsets. The germline CDR1 and CDR2 sequences are MNHEY and SMNVEV (reference sequence). This CDR3 is built from 16 residues. J lost 2 bases, V lost 4 bases, and 11 bases had no gene match. An equimolar mix of two oligonucleotides served as the beta constant-region primer for TRBC1 and TRBC2. One entry per CDR3 protein results from TCRdb running MiXCR on the UMI-ligation and nested PCR reads. The table includes some 150,000 distinct CDR3 sequences, about 18% detected once. The chain combines TRBV27 with TRBJ2-7; TRBD1 aligns across 7 bases. The TCR originated in a human donor in good health. What was sequenced was naive CD4+ T cells from blood. The CDR3 sequence is CASSSASGQQTYEQYF. CDR3 DNA sequence: TGTGCCAGCAGTTCAGCGTCGGGACAGCAAACCTACGAGCAGTACTTC.